This is a list of T cell receptor beta chains from one sample in a study of cytomegalovirus exposure and HLA in healthy donors. The assay was immunoSEQ multiplex PCR, and TCRdb's table has in-frame clones only and misses some. Of 150,000 to 200,000 clones in the sample, about four fifths were seen once. Sequencing was performed on PBMCs. The receptor set was obtained from a woman between 50 and 59 years old in good health and CMV-seronegative. Each CDR3 is given with its conserved first and last residue. The D gene is left open where the match is weak. Part of the rows lack a size; the others show once, few, many or a class for expanded clones.

>TRBD1|TRBJ1-2|.|TRBV7-2
TGTGCCGTTACGGGGGGACAGGGCCTTGGTGGCTACACCTTC
CAVTGGQGLGGYTF
>.|TRBJ1-2|.|TRBV4-3
TGCGCCAGCAGCCAAGAGGGGGGCTATGGCTACACCTTC
CASSQEGGYGYTF
>TRBD1|TRBJ1-1|few|TRBV4-3
TGCGCCAGCAGCCAAGGAGACAGGGGGGTTACTGAAGCTTTCTTT
CASSQGDRGVTEAFF
>TRBD2|TRBJ2-3|.|TRBV19
TGTGCCAGCCGTCCGGCGGGGGGCGGCAATACGCAGTATTTT
CASRPAGGGNTQYF
>TRBD1|TRBJ2-5|many|TRBV4-3
TGCGCCAGCAGTCGGACAGGGGGTACAGAGACCCAGTACTTC
CASSRTGGTETQYF
>TRBD1|TRBJ2-7|.|TRBV7-6
TGTGCCAGCAGCCCTGGACAGGTCAATCAGAAGCAGTACTTC
CASSPGQVNQKQYF
>TRBD1|TRBJ1-5|.|TRBV2
TGTGCCAGCAGGTATGGAAGACAGGGTGGCAATCAGCCCCAGCATTTT
CASRYGRQGGNQPQHF
>.|TRBJ1-3|.|TRBV15
TGTGCCACCAGCAGAGATCTGGGCAGCCCTTCTGGAAACACCATATATTTT
CATSRDLGSPSGNTIYF
>TRBD2|TRBJ2-1|.|TRBV5-4
TGTGCCAGCAGCTCGGGACTAGCGGGGGGTCACAATGAGCAGTTCTTC
CASSSGLAGGHNEQFF
>.|TRBJ2-1|.|TRBV27
TGTGCCAGCAGGAGACAGGCCGAATACAATGAGCAGTTCTTC
CASRRQAEYNEQFF
>.|TRBJ1-1|few|TRBV6-6
TGTGCCAGCGGGGGCCCGGCCTCCAGCACTGAAGCTTTCTTT
CASGGPASSTEAFF
>.|TRBJ1-4|.|TRBV7-8
TGTGCCAGCAGCTTAGCGATAACCCCCGGTAATGAAAAACTGTTTTTT
CASSLAITPGNEKLFF
>TRBD1|TRBJ2-3|.|TRBV6-5
TGTGCCAGCAGTTATAGGGACAGGGGAACAGATACGCAGTATTTT
CASSYRDRGTDTQYF
>TRBD1|TRBJ2-1|.|TRBV6-1
TGTGCCAGCCTACTTACCGGGACAGAATACAATGAGCAGTTCTTC
CASLLTGTEYNEQFF
>.|TRBJ2-7|.|TRBV7-9
TGTGCCAGCAGCTTAGCGCGTGGAGGAACCTACGAGCAGTACTTC
CASSLARGGTYEQYF
>TRBD1|TRBJ1-6|.|TRBV5-1
TGCGCCAGCAGCTCCGGGACAGGGCACTCACCCCTCCACTTT
CASSSGTGHSPLHF
>.|TRBJ2-5|.|TRBV5-4
TGTGCCAGCAGCCTACAACGGGGATGGGAGACCCAGTACTTC
CASSLQRGWETQYF
>.|TRBJ2-6|.|TRBV2
TGTGCCAGCAGTGAAGCTCTCCAGGCCTCTGGGGCCAACGTCCTGACTTTC
CASSEALQASGANVLTF
>TRBD1|TRBJ1-1|.|TRBV5-1
TGCGCCAGCAGCTTGGGGGGGCGGGACAGCCTCTCGAACACTGAAGCTTTCTTT
CASSLGGRDSLSNTEAFF
>TRBD1|TRBJ2-3|.|TRBV7-2
TGTGCCAGCAGTTATGGAAGACAGGGTTATGATACGCAGTATTTT
CASSYGRQGYDTQYF
>.|TRBJ1-6|.|TRBV20-1
TGCAGTGCTCCACCGCCATGGGGGGTCTTT
CSAPPPWGVF
>TRBD1|TRBJ2-2|.|TRBV6-5
TGTGCCAGCTCGGACAGGGATCACACCGGGGAGCTGTTTTTT
CASSDRDHTGELFF
>TRBD1|TRBJ1-2|.|TRBV19
TGTGCCAGTAGTCCGCGGACAGGTGGAAGTTATGGCTACACCTTC
CASSPRTGGSYGYTF
>.|TRBJ2-2|few|TRBV5-6
TGTGCCAGCAGCCTCCCTGAGGGCGGGGAGCTGTTTTTT
CASSLPEGGELFF
>.|TRBJ2-7|.|TRBV6-1
TGTGCCAGCAGTTTCGGGGGTCAGACCTACGAGCAGTACTTC
CASSFGGQTYEQYF
>.|TRBJ2-2|.|TRBV6-1
TGTGCCAGCAGTGAAAACGGTCCGAACACCGGGGAGCTGTTTTTT
CASSENGPNTGELFF
>.|TRBJ1-2|.|TRBV11-2
TGTGCCAGCAGCTTAGGCGGGGGGCCTGAGGGCTACACCTTC
CASSLGGGPEGYTF
>TRBD2|TRBJ2-3|.|TRBV4-3
TGCGCCAGCAGCCAAGATTCCGGACTAGCGGGGTCAGATACGCAGTATTTT
CASSQDSGLAGSDTQYF
>TRBD1|TRBJ2-5|.|TRBV27
TGTGCCAGCAGTTTATTTGGGACAGGGGGAGGAGAGACCCAGTACTTC
CASSLFGTGGGETQYF
>.|TRBJ1-6|.|TRBV18
TGTGCCAGCTCACCAGGCTTGGGGGCGTATTCACCCCTCCACTTT
CASSPGLGAYSPLHF
>.|TRBJ2-1|.|TRBV9
TGTGCCAGCAGCGTAGGGAGGGGGCGGAATGAGCAGTTCTTC
CASSVGRGRNEQFF
>TRBD1|TRBJ2-2|.|TRBV7-3
TGTGCCAGCAGCTTAAAGGACAGGGGGCACTACACCGGGGAGCTGTTTTTT
CASSLKDRGHYTGELFF
>TRBD1|TRBJ1-4|.|TRBV5-1
TGCGCCAGCAGCTTGTCAATAACAGGGGGCGATGAAAAACTGTTTTTT
CASSLSITGGDEKLFF
>.|TRBJ2-5|.|TRBV19
TGTGCCAGTAGTATAGGGTCCGGGTACCAAGAGACCCAGTACTTC
CASSIGSGYQETQYF
>.|TRBJ1-3|.|TRBV28
TGTGCCAGCAGCTCCGAATACAGGGCTGGAAACACCATATATTTT
CASSSEYRAGNTIYF
>TRBD1|TRBJ1-2|.|TRBV5-4
TGTGCCAGCAGCTTGGCTGGACAGGATCACTATGGCTACACCTTC
CASSLAGQDHYGYTF
>.|TRBJ2-2|.|TRBV4-2
TGTGCCAGCAGCCAAGATGTGGGGGCAAACACCGGGGAGCTGTTTTTT
CASSQDVGANTGELFF
>TRBD2|TRBJ2-7|.|TRBV13
TGTGCCAGCAGCTCAGCGGGGCGGGAGCAGTACTTC
CASSSAGREQYF
>.|TRBJ2-3|.|TRBV7-9
TGTGCCAGCAGCTTAAGGGTGGGGGCCAGCACAGATACGCAGTATTTT
CASSLRVGASTDTQYF
>.|TRBJ2-1|.|TRBV27
TGTGCCAGCAGTTTTGGGGGGTCCAACTCCTACAATGAGCAGTTCTTC
CASSFGGSNSYNEQFF
>TRBD1|TRBJ1-2|once|TRBV9
TGTGCCAGCAGCGTAGGAGGGGGCAACTTTATCGGCGGCTACACCTTC
CASSVGGGNFIGGYTF
>.|TRBJ1-5|.|TRBV5-1
TGCGCCAGCAGCTTGGATCCCAGTATGTCCAATCAGCCCCAGCATTTT
CASSLDPSMSNQPQHF